This TCR beta chain is from a study of OX40 agonist ivuxolimab in advanced cancers. Study findings and constraints: It was not determined which antigens were specifically recognized by the peripheral T cells that had undergone clonal expansion.

Note on this clone: Its antigen is unidentified.

Measured with immunoSEQ multiplex PCR; TCRdb has only the in-frame clones, and not every one. The sample lists around 68,000 clones, approximately 89% occurring once. Germline CDR1 and CDR2: SGHNT and YYREEE (reference sequence). This CDR3 has 18 residues. Losses at the gene ends were 4 bases for V and 8 bases for J; bases not matched to a gene: 17. The chain joins TRBV5-4 to TRBJ2-1; 11 positions match TRBD2. The sequenced sample was CD4+ or CD8+ T cells sorted from blood, obtained in a trial of the OX40 agonist ivuxolimab. This TCR derives from an adult with an advanced solid tumor such as melanoma, head and neck, liver or kidney cancer. The CDR3: CASSRDRASSGGLDEQFF. For the CDR3, the DNA is TGTGCCAGCAGCCGGGACAGGGCTTCTAGCGGGGGGCTCGATGAGCAGTTCTTC.